The 24 T cell receptor beta chains presented below share a single source sample, sequenced in a study of beta chain features in type 1 diabetes. TCRB transcripts that were expressed got sequenced, as all of the isolated RNA had been reverse transcribed. Sequencing was performed with immunoSEQ multiplex PCR; in TCRdb, only in-frame clones are kept and a portion is missing. Here the sample spans approximately 380,000 clones, about 15% being singletons. Sequencing used naive CD4+ T cells from blood. These receptors originate from a woman aged 18 to 35 in good health.

As regards this clone: The same CDR3 arises from other DNA sequences in this sample as well. The rearrangement links TRBV30 to TRBJ2-7, with D unclear. Germline V CDR1 and CDR2: GTSNPN, SVGIG (reference sequence). The germline V and J ends were trimmed by 0 bases and 4 bases, with 4 bases remaining between them. The CDR3 consists of 11 residues. CDR3 in DNA: TGTGCCTGGAGTGTGAGGTACGAGCAGTACTTC. It codes for CAWSVRYEQYF.

The CDR3, as DNA: TGTGCCAGCAGTTCACATCACACTGAAGCTTTCTTT. Its translation is CASSSHHTEAFF. J is TRBJ1-1 and V is TRBV28, with D unclear. In germline, CDR1 is MDHEN, CDR2 SYDVKM. The V end was cut by 4 bases, the J end by 3 bases, with 6 bases between. The CDR3 consists of 12 residues.

This chain links TRBV6-6 with TRBJ2-3; the D is unclear. This CDR3 has 13 amino acids. Germline V lookup: CDR1 MNHNY, CDR2 SVGAGI (reference sequence). With 6 bases removed from V and 2 bases from J, the gap between germline ends came to 9 bases. The CDR3 sequence is CASRLDNTDTQYF. CDR3 bases: TGTGCCAGCAGACTTGACAACACAGATACGCAGTATTTT.

The chain uses TRBV23-1 and TRBJ2-3; 7 nucleotides match TRBD1. TRBV23-1 is an open reading frame, and its role is uncertain. There are 14 residues in the CDR3. V gave up 2 bases and J gave up 4 bases; unmatched junction bases: 3. CDR3 sequence: CASSQDRAPDTQYF. As DNA, the CDR3 is TGCGCCAGCAGTCAAGACAGGGCCCCAGATACGCAGTATTTT.

This clone showed up just a few times. This sample includes further DNA sequences coding for the same CDR3. The CDR3 DNA reads as TGTGCCAGCAGTTCCCAGTACGAGCAGTACTTC. Translating it yields CASSSQYEQYF. The chain combines TRBV28 with TRBJ2-7; no reliable D call. Trimming pared 4 bases from V and 4 bases from J, leaving 5 bases between. The germline V gene encodes CDR1 MDHEN and CDR2 SYDVKM. The length of the CDR3 is 11 residues. The full variable domain, rest sourced from reference TRBV28 and TRBJ2-7, is DVKVTQSSRYLVKRTGEKVFLECVQDMDHENMFWYRQDPGLGLRLIYFSYDVKMKEKGDIPEGYSVSREKKERFSLILESASTNQTSMYLCASSSQYEQYFGPGTRLTVT.

This clone was observed a few times. The CDR3 coding sequence is TGCGCCAGCAGCTCAGCGGTCCCCTACAATGAGCAGTTCTTC. Encoded protein: CASSSAVPYNEQFF. V is TRBV5-1 and J is TRBJ2-1; weak D call: TRBD2 (5 bases). V was trimmed by 3 bases and J by 2 bases, leaving 9 bases between them. CDR3 size: 14 residues. In germline, CDR1 is SGHRS, CDR2 YFSETQ.

This clone turned up a few times. The chain employs TRBV7-2 and TRBJ1-1; 9 nucleotides line up with TRBD1. Losses at the gene ends were 5 bases for V and 8 bases for J; bases not matched to a gene: 12. The CDR3 is 15 amino acids. Germline CDR1 SGHTA, CDR2 FQGNSA. The CDR3 region has the DNA TGTGCCAGCAGCACCGCGGGACAGGGCCTATACGAAGCTTTCTTT. This encodes CASSTAGQGLYEAFF. Full variable domain (remainder filled in from reference TRBV7-2 and TRBJ1-1): GAGVSQSPSNKVTEKGKDVELRCDPISGHTALYWYRQSLGQGLEFLIYFQGNSAPDKSGLPSDRFSAERTGGSVSTLTIQRTQQEDSAVYLCASSTAGQGLYEAFFGQGTRLTVV.

This clone was found a few times. This chain connects TRBV27 to TRBJ2-3; 10 bases agree with TRBD2. After removal of 8 bases from V and 0 bases from J, the junction contained 5 bases not matched to a gene. Looked up from germline, CDR1 is MNHEY and CDR2 is SMNVEV (reference sequence). This CDR3 is built from 15 residues. CDR3 loop: CASRLAGPSTDTQYF. CDR3 bases: TGTGCCAGCCGACTAGCGGGCCCTAGCACAGATACGCAGTATTTT.

This clone was seen a handful of times. The V and J genes are TRBV7-2 and TRBJ2-2; D is unclear. This CDR3 spans 15 amino acids. Trimming shortened V by 1 base and J by 4 bases, and 10 bases separated the two germline ends. CDR1 and CDR2 from the germline V gene are SGHTA and FQGNSA. Here the CDR3 reads CASSLVLVFTGELFF. CDR3 DNA: TGTGCCAGCAGCTTAGTTCTCGTGTTCACCGGGGAGCTGTTTTTT.

This clone has more than one count but fewer than ten. Other DNA sequences of this sample code for an identical CDR3. The genes are TRBV7-9 and TRBJ1-5, with 10 positions matching TRBD1. The CDR3 sequence is 15 residues long. The V gene's germline CDR1 is SEHNR and CDR2 FQNEAQ (reference sequence). V lost 1 base to trimming and J lost 4 bases; unmatched junction nucleotides: 1. The CDR3 bases are TGTGCCAGCAGCTTAGGGACAGGGGGAAATCAGCCCCAGCATTTT. Its translation: CASSLGTGGNQPQHF.

This clone was detected only a few times. V is TRBV7-2 and J is TRBJ2-3; a possible D gene is TRBD1 (5 bases). Germline V gene sequence: CDR1 SGHTA, CDR2 FQGNSA. CDR3 length: 14 residues. V shed 6 bases and J shed 2 bases, with 12 bases lying between them. The CDR3 nucleotides read TGTGCCAGCAGACCAGGACACACCACAGATACGCAGTATTTT. Its protein product is CASRPGHTTDTQYF.

This chain joins TRBV14 and TRBJ2-7, with 9 bases that match TRBD2. The CDR3 extends over 16 amino acids. Trimming at V came to 3 bases and at J to 6 bases, leaving 12 bases not matched to a gene. Germline V gives CDR1 SGHDN, CDR2 FVKESK. The CDR3 region is CASSHPSRLAGAEQYF. In nucleotides, the CDR3 is TGTGCCAGCAGCCACCCGTCGCGCTTAGCGGGAGCCGAGCAGTACTTC.

This clone occurred a few times. The chain is built from TRBV10-3 and TRBJ1-2; 9 nucleotides match TRBD1. Germline CDR1 and CDR2: ENHRY and SYGVKD. The CDR3 has 15 residues. V shed 5 bases, J shed 6 bases, and the junction held 10 bases outside the gene matches. The CDR3 nucleotides read TGTGCCATCAGTTCGACAGGGGGATTGGTAAATGGCTACACCTTC. This codes for CAISSTGGLVNGYTF.

This clone was detected a few times. V and J are TRBV11-2 and TRBJ1-2; 9 nucleotides agree with TRBD1. The germline CDR1 and CDR2 sequences are SGHAT and FQNNGV. The ends lost 3 bases at V and 2 bases at J; junction bases unmatched: 1. The CDR3 is made up of 14 amino acids. The CDR3 DNA sequence: TGTGCCAGCAGCTTTGGACAGGGGAACTATGGCTACACCTTC. Its protein is CASSFGQGNYGYTF.

Points on this clone: This sample also contains other DNA sequences that code for the same CDR3. This chain uses TRBV30 with TRBJ2-5; 7 bases align to TRBD1. This CDR3 has 13 residues. The V gene's germline CDR1 is GTSNPN and CDR2 SVGIG (reference sequence). Losses at the gene ends were 0 bases for V and 2 bases for J; bases not matched to a gene: 0. The CDR3 is CAWSVQGQETQYF. CDR3 in DNA: TGTGCCTGGAGTGTACAGGGGCAAGAGACCCAGTACTTC.

The chain carries TRBV20-1 and TRBJ1-1, with TRBD1 as a possible D gene (5 bases). The CDR3 is made up of 11 amino acids. V shed 6 bases and J shed 4 bases, with 9 bases lying between them. Germline CDR1 and CDR2: DFQATT and SNEGSKA (reference sequence). CDR3 protein: CSAPQGTEAFF. CDR3 nucleotides: TGCAGTGCCCCCCAGGGCACTGAAGCTTTCTTT.

This clone was observed a few times. CDR3 bases: TGTGCCAGCAGCCCCCGAGCGGGGATGGGAGATACGCAGTATTTT. Its translation: CASSPRAGMGDTQYF. The rearrangement joins TRBV9 to TRBJ2-3; 7 nucleotides agree with TRBD2. With 4 bases clipped from V and 5 bases from J, the junction kept 10 bases outside the gene matches. The CDR3 is 15 amino acids. Germline assignment: CDR1 SGDLS and CDR2 YYNGEE.

The table lists this clone with a few counts. The chain uses TRBV18 and TRBJ2-6; D is possibly TRBD2 (5 bases). With 3 bases removed from V and 0 bases from J, the gap between germline ends came to 9 bases. The V gene's germline CDR1 is KGHSH and CDR2 LQKENI. This CDR3 has 16 residues. The CDR3 sequence: CASSPEVFSGANVLTF. CDR3 nucleotides: TGTGCCAGCTCACCGGAGGTATTCTCTGGGGCCAACGTCCTGACTTTC.

The V call is TRBV6-5, the J call TRBJ1-3; D might be TRBD1 (5 bases). V was trimmed by 4 bases and J by 4 bases, leaving 11 bases between them. This CDR3 is built from 14 residues. Germline V lookup: CDR1 MNHEY, CDR2 SVGAGI. The DNA for the CDR3 is TGTGCCAGCAGTTTTAGGGGATCCGGAAACACCATATATTTT. It specifies CASSFRGSGNTIYF.

This clone was seen a few times. V and J are TRBV27 and TRBJ2-7; weak D call: TRBD1 (5 bases). The CDR3 is 14 amino acids. Trimming stripped 5 bases from V and 5 bases from J, with 16 bases between. CDR1 MNHEY and CDR2 SMNVEV come from the germline V gene (reference sequence). This chain's CDR3 is CASSGQAQGNEQYF. Written as DNA, the CDR3 is TGTGCCAGCAGTGGCCAAGCTCAGGGTAACGAGCAGTACTTC.

This clone has a handful of counts. J is TRBJ2-7 and V is TRBV29-1, with unresolved D. CDR1 and CDR2 from the germline V gene are SQVTM and ANQGSEA. The CDR3 contains 12 residues. V gave up 4 bases and J gave up 3 bases, with 10 bases separating them. The CDR3, as DNA: TGCAGCGTTGGTGAGCGAAACTACGAGCAGTACTTC. Translation: CSVGERNYEQYF.

The chain carries TRBV5-1 and TRBJ1-2, with TRBD1 as a possible D gene (5 bases). CDR1 SGHRS and CDR2 YFSETQ come from the germline V gene. Trimming shortened V by 4 bases and J by 4 bases, and 14 bases separated the two germline ends. This CDR3 region has 14 residues. In DNA form, the CDR3 reads TGCGCCAGCAGCCTCCAGGACACGAGCTATGGCTACACCTTC. It is translated as CASSLQDTSYGYTF.

This clone occurred a few times. The chain joins TRBV18 to TRBJ2-1; 10 bases line up with TRBD1. The CDR3 runs to 15 residues. Looked up from germline, CDR1 is KGHSH and CDR2 is LQKENI. V trimming: 5 bases; J trimming: 6 bases; junction bases outside the gene matches: 7. The CDR3 region is CASSSTGGAVNEQFF. The CDR3 region has the DNA TGTGCCAGCTCATCGACAGGGGGCGCGGTCAATGAGCAGTTCTTC. Based on the CDR3 plus reference TRBV18 and TRBJ2-1, the full variable domain is NAGVMQNPRHLVRRRGQEARLRCSPMKGHSHVYWYRQLPEEGLKFMVYLQKENIIDESGMPKERFSAEFPKEGPSILRIQQVVRGDSAAYFCASSSTGGAVNEQFFGPGTRLTVL.

The chain joins TRBV6-6 to TRBJ2-7, with 8 bases that match TRBD1. CDR1 is MNHNY, CDR2 SVGAGI, per germline (reference sequence). V was pared by 4 bases and J by 6 bases, with 8 bases of the junction left unmatched. The CDR3 consists of 14 residues. CDR3 loop: CASSSDRDLLEQYF. The DNA for the CDR3 is TGTGCCAGCAGTTCGGACAGGGATCTCCTCGAGCAGTACTTC.